This T cell receptor (beta chain) is drawn from a study of post-analysis software for immune sequencing data. Broader study findings: TRBV segments more frequent in patients than in controls numbered five and included TRBV5-6, TRBV5-1 and TRBV20-1. The normalized Chao1 diversity of multiple sclerosis patients was significantly lower than that of controls.

cDNA libraries of TCR beta carried unique molecular identifiers. MiXCR, applied by TCRdb to the PCR reads, yields one record per CDR3 protein. The data show a few hundred thousand distinct CDR3 sequences, less than 35% seen once. This clonotype occurred a few times. No antigen is known for it. Trimming took off 3 bases at V and 1 base at J, with 10 bases between the two ends. Germline V gives CDR1 SGHRS, CDR2 YFSETQ. This CDR3 has 14 residues. This clonotype was obtained from a girl between 10 and 17 years old with multiple sclerosis. The genes are TRBV5-1 and TRBJ2-5; weak D call: TRBD1 (6 bases). Sequences were obtained from blood. CDR3 nucleotide sequence: TGCGCCAGCAGCTCCAGGGGTCCCCAAGAGACCCAGTACTTC. Translating gives CASSSRGPQETQYF.